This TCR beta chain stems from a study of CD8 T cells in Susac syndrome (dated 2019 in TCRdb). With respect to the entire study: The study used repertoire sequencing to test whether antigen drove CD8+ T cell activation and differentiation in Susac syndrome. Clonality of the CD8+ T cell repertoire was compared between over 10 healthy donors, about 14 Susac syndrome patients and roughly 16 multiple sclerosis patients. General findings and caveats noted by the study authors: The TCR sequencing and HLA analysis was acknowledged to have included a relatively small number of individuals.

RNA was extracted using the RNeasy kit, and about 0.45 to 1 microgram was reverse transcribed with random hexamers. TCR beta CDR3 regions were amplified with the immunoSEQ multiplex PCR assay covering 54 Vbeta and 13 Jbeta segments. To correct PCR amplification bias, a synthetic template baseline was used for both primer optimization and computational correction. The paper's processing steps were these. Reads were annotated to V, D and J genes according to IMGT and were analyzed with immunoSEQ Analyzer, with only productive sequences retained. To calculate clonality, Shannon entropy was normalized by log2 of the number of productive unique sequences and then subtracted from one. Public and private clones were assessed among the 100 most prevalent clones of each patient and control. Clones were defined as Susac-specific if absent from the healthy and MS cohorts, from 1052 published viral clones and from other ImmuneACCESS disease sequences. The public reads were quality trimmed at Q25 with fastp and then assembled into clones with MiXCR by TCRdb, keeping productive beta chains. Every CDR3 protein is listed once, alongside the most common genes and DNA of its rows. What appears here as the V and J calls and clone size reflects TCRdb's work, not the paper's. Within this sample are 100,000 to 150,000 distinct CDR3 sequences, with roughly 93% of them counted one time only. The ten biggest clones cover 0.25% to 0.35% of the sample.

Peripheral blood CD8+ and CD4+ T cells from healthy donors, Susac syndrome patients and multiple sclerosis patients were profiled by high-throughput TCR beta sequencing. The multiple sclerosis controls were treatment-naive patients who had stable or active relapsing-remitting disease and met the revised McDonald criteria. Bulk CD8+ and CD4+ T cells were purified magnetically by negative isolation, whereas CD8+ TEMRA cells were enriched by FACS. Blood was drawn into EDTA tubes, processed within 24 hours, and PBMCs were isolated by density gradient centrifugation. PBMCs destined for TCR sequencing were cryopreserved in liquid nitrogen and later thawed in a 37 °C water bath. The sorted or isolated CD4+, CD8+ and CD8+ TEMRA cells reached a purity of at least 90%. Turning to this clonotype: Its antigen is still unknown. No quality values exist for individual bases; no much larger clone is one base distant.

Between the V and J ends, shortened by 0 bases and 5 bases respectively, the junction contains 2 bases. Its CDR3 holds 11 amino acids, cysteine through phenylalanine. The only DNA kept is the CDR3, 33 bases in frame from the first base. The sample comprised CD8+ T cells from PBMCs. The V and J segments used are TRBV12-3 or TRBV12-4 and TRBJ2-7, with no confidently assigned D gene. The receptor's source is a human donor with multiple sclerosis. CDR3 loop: CASSLAHEQYF. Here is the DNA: TGTGCCAGCAGTTTAGCCCACGAGCAGTACTTC.